This passage covers 3 T cell receptor beta chains from one sample sequenced in a study of T cell responses to AZD1222 COVID-19 vaccine. Libraries were prepared by immunoSEQ multiplex PCR; TCRdb keeps only in-frame clonotypes and omits some of them. The sample shows around 30,000 clones, roughly 92% of them seen only once. The sample consisted of peripheral blood, taken on day 0 of AZD1222 vaccination. These receptor sequences come from an adult in good health.

The rearrangement links TRBV5-4 to TRBJ1-5; D is undetermined. V lost 1 base and J lost 6, with 5 bases in between. The germline V gene has CDR1 SGHNT and CDR2 YYREEE (reference sequence). The CDR3 covers 12 residues. The CDR3 coding sequence is TGTGCCAGCAGCTTGTACGGTCAGCCCCAGCATTTT. It specifies CASSLYGQPQHF.

This clone was observed a single time. The chain joins TRBV5-5 to TRBJ2-7, with 7 nucleotides matching TRBD1. Germline values: CDR1 SGHKS, CDR2 YYEKEE (reference sequence). V trimming: 0 bases; J trimming: 6 bases; junction bases outside the gene matches: 6. The CDR3 is 14 residues long. CDR3: CASSLGQGDFEQYF. In DNA, the CDR3 is TGTGCCAGCAGCTTGGGACAGGGAGACTTCGAGCAGTACTTC.

The rearrangement links TRBV6-5 to TRBJ1-1, with D tentatively TRBD1 (5 bases). The V gene lost 6 bases and the J gene lost 5 bases, with 19 bases spanning the gap. Per the germline V gene, CDR1 is MNHEY and CDR2 is SVGAGI. The CDR3 runs to 15 residues. The CDR3 region is CASRRWTSVGTEAFF. CDR3 bases: TGTGCCAGCAGACGATGGACAAGCGTCGGGACTGAAGCTTTCTTT.